Detailed here is one TCR beta chain. This record belongs to a study of blood T cell repertoires in COVID-19. At the level of the study: Nucleic acid was either cDNA or gDNA, and it came from T cells, B-cell-depleted T cells, or PBMCs.

Original handling: Estimates of nucleated cell counts were drawn from the amplification of reference gene primers. Here immunoSEQ multiplex PCR was the method, and the copy in TCRdb shows in-frame clones only, minus some. V, J and clone size are taken as reported in that table, and D and trimming were inferred from the DNA itself. The table records about 120,000 clones, about 90% of them present only once. This TCR was recovered from a woman aged 45 to 65 with active or convalescent COVID-19. Sequenced input: peripheral blood.

Here the CDR3 DNA reads TGTGCCAGCAGCCCTAGCTTAGGCGGGAGACTCTATGAGCAGTTCTTC. Protein product: CASSPSLGGRLYEQFF. The gene calls are TRBV7-8 and TRBJ2-1, with 7 bases that match TRBD2. Trimming removed 5 bases from V and 8 bases from J; junction bases left unmatched: 15. Germline V gene lookup returns CDR1 SGHVS and CDR2 FQNEAQ. The CDR3 runs to 16 residues.